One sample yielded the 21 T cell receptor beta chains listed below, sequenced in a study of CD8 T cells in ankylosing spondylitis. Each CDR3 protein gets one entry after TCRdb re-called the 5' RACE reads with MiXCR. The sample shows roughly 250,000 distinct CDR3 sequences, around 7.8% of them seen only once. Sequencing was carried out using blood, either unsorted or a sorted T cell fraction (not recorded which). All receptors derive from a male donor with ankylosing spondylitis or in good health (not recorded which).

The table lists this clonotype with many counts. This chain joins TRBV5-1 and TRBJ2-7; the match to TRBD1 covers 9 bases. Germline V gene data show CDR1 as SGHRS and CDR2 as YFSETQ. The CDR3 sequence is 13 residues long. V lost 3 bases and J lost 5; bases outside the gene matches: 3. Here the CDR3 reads CASSWGQGNEQYF. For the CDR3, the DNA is TGCGCCAGCAGCTGGGGACAGGGAAACGAGCAGTACTTC.

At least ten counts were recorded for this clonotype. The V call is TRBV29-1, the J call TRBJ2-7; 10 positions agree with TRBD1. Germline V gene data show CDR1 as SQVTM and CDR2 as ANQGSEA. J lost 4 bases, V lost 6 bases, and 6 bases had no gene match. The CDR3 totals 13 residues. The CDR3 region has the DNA TGCAGCGTAGGACAGGGGGTCCTTTACGAGCAGTACTTC. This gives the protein CSVGQGVLYEQYF.

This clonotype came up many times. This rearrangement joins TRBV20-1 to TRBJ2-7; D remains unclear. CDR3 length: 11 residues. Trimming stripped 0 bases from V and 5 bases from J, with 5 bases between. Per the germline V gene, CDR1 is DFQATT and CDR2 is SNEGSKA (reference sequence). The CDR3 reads CSARDRNEQYF. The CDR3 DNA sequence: TGCAGTGCTAGAGATCGAAACGAGCAGTACTTC.

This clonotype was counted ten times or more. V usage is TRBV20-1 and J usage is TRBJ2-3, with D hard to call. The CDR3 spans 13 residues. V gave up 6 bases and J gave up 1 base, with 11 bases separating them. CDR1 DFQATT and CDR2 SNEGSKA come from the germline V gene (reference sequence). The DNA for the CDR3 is TGCAGTGCCGCCATTGCGGGCACAGATACGCAGTATTTT. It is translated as CSAAIAGTDTQYF.

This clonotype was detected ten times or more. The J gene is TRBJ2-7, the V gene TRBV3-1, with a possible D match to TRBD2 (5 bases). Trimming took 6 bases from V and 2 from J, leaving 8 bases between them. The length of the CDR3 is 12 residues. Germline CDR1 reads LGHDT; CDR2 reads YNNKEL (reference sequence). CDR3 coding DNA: TGTGCCAGCAGACGGGGAACCTACGAGCAGTACTTC. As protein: CASRRGTYEQYF.

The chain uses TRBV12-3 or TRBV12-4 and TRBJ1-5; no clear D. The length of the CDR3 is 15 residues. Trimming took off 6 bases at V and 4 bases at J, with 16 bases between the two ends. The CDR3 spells CASSEQRVPNQPQHF. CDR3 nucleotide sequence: TGTGCCAGCAGCGAACAGAGGGTTCCTAATCAGCCCCAGCATTTT.

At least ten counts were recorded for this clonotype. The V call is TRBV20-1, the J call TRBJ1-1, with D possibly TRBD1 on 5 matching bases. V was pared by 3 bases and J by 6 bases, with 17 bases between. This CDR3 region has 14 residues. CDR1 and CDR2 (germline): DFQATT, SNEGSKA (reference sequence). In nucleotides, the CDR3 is TGCAGTGCTAGTATCGGACACCCGAGGGCTGAAGCTTTCTTT. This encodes CSASIGHPRAEAFF.

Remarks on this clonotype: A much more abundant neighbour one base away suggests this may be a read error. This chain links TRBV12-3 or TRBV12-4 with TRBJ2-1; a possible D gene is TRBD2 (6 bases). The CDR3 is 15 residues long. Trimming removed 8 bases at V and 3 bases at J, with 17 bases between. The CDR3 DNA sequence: TGTGCCAGCTCCCTCCGGGACTCCTACTACAATGAGCAGTTCTTC. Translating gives CASSLRDSYYNEQFF.

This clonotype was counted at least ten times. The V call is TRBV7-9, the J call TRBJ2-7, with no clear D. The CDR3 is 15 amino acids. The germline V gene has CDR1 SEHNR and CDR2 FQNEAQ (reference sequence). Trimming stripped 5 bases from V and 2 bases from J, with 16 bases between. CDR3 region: CASSPMTDYTYEQYF. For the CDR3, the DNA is TGTGCCAGCAGCCCCATGACGGATTACACCTACGAGCAGTACTTC.

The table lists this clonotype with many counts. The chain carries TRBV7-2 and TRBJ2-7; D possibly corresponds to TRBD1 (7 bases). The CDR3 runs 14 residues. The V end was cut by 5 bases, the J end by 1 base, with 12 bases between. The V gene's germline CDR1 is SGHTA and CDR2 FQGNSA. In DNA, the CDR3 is TGTGCCAGCAGCCAGGGGGGCGTGTCCTACGAGCAGTACTTC. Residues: CASSQGGVSYEQYF. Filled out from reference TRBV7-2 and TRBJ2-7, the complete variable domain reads GAGVSQSPSNKVTEKGKDVELRCDPISGHTALYWYRQSLGQGLEFLIYFQGNSAPDKSGLPSDRFSAERTGGSVSTLTIQRTQQEDSAVYLCASSQGGVSYEQYFGPGTRLTVT.

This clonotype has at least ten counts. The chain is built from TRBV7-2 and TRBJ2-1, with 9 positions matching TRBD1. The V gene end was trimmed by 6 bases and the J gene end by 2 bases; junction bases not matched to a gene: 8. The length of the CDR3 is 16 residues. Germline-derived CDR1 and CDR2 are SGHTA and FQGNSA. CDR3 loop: CASRRMTGGAYNEQFF. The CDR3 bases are TGTGCCAGCAGACGTATGACAGGGGGAGCCTACAATGAGCAGTTCTTC.

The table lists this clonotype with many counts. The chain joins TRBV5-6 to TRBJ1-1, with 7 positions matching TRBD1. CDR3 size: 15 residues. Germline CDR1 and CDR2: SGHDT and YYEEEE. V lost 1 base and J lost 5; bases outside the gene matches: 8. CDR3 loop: CASSLSRQGRTEAFF. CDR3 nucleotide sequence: TGTGCCAGCAGCTTGTCACGACAGGGTAGGACTGAAGCTTTCTTT.

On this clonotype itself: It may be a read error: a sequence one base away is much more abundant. CDR3 residues: CASSMGLAGGRGSYNEQFF. DNA of the CDR3: TGCGCCAGCAGCATGGGACTAGCGGGAGGGCGGGGCTCCTACAATGAGCAGTTCTTC. The chain employs TRBV5-1 and TRBJ2-1; TRBD2 agrees at 16 bases. From germline, CDR1 is SGHRS and CDR2 YFSETQ. The CDR3 runs to 19 residues. Unmatched junction bases numbered 7, after V lost 4 bases and J lost 0 bases. Using reference TRBV5-1 and TRBJ2-1 for the parts outside the CDR3, the full variable domain is KAGVTQTPRYLIKTRGQQVTLSCSPISGHRSVSWYQQTPGQGLQFLFEYFSETQRNKGNFPGRFSGRQFSNSRSEMNVSTLELGDSALYLCASSMGLAGGRGSYNEQFFGPGTRLTVL.

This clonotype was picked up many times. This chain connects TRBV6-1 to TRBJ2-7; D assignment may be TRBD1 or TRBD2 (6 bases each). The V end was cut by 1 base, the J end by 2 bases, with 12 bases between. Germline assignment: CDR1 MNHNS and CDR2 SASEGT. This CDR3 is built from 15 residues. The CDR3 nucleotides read TGTGCCAGCAGTGAAGGGGGGCTAGCGCCCTACGAGCAGTACTTC. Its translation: CASSEGGLAPYEQYF.

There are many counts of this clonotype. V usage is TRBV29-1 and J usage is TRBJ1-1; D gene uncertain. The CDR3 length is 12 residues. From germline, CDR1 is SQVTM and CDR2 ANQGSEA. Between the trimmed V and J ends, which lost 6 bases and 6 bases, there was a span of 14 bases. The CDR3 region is CSVANRISEAFF. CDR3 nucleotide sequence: TGCAGCGTCGCCAATAGGATTTCTGAAGCTTTCTTT.

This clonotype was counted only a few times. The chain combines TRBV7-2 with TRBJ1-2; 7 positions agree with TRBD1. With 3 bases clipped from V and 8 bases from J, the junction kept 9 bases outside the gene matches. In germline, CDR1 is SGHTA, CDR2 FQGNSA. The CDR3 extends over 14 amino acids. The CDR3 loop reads CASSFSPGTAGYTF. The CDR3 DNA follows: TGTGCCAGCAGCTTTTCGCCCGGGACAGCCGGCTACACCTTC.

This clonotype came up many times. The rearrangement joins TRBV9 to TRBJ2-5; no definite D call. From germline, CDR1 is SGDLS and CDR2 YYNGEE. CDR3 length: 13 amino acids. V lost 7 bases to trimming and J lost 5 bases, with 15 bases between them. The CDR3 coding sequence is TGTGCCAGCGCCCGCGGATCCCTTGAGACCCAGTACTTC. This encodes CASARGSLETQYF.

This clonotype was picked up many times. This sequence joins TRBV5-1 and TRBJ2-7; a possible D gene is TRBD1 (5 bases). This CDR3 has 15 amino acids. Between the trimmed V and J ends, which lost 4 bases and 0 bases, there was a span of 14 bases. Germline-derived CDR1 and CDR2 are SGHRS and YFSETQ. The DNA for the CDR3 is TGCGCCAGCAGCACACGACAGCCGGGCTCCTACGAGCAGTACTTC. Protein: CASSTRQPGSYEQYF. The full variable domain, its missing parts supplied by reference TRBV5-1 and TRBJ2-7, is KAGVTQTPRYLIKTRGQQVTLSCSPISGHRSVSWYQQTPGQGLQFLFEYFSETQRNKGNFPGRFSGRQFSNSRSEMNVSTLELGDSALYLCASSTRQPGSYEQYFGPGTRLTVT.

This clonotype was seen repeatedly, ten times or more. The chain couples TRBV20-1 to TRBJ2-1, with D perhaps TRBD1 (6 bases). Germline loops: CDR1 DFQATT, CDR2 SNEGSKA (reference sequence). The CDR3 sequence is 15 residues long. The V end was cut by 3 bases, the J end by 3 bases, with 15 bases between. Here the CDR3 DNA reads TGCAGTGCTAGGGAACGGACAGTGATCTACAATGAGCAGTTCTTC. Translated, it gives CSARERTVIYNEQFF.

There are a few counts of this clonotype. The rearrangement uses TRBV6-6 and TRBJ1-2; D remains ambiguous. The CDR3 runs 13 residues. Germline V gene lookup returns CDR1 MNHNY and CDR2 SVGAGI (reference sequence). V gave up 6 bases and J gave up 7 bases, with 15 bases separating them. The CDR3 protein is CASRPPGEGGYTF. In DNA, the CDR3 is TGTGCCAGCAGGCCCCCAGGAGAAGGTGGCTACACCTTC.

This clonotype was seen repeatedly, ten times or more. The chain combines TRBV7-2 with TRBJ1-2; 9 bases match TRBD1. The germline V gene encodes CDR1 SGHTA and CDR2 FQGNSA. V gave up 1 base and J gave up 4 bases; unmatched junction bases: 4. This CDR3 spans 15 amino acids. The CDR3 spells CASSLDGQGTYGYTF. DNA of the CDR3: TGTGCCAGCAGCTTAGACGGACAGGGGACCTATGGCTACACCTTC.